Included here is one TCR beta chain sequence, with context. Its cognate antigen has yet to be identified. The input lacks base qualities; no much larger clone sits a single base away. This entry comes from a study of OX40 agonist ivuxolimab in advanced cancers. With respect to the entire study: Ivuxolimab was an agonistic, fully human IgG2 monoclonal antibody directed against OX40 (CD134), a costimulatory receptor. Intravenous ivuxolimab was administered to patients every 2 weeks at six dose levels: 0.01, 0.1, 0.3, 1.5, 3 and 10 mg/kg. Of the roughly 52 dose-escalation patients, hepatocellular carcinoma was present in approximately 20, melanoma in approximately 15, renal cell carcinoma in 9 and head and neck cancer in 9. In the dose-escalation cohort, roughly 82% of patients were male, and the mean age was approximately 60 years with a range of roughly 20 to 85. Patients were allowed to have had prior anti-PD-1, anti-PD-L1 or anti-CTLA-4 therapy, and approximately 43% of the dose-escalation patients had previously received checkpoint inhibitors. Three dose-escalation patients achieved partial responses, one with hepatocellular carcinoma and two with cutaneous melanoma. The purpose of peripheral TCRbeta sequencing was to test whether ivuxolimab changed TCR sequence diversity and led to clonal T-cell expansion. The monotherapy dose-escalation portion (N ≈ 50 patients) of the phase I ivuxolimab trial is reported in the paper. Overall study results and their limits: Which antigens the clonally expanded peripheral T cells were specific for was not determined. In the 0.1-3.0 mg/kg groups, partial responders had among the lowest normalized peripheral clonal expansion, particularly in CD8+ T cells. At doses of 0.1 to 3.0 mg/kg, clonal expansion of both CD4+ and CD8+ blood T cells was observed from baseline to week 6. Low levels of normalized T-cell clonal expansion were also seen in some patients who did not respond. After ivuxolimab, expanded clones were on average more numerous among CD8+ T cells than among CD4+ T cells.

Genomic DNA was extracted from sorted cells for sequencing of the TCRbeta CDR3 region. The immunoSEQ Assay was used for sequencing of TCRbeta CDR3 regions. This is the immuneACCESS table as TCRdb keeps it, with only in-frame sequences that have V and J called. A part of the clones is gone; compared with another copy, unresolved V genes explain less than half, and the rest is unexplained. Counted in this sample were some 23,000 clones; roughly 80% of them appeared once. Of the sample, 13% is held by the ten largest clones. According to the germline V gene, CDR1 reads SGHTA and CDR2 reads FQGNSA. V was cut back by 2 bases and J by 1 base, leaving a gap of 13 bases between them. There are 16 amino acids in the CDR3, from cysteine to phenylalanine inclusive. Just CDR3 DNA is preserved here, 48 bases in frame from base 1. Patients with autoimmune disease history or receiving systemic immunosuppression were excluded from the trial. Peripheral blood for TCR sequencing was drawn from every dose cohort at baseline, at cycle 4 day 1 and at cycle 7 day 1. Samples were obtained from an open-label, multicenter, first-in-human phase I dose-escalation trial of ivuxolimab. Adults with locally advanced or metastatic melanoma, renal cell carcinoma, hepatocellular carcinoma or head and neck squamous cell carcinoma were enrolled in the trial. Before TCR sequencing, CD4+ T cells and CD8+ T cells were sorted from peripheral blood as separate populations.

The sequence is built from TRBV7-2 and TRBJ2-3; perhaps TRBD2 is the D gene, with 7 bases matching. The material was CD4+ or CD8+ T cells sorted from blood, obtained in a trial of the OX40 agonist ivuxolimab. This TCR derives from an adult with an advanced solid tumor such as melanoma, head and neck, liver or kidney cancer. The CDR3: CASSLRGGRGTDTQYF. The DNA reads TGTGCCAGCAGCTTAAGGGGGGGCCGGGGCACAGATACGCAGTATTTT.